The clone carrying this TCR beta chain is large (0.1 to 1%) in the sample. No patient received treatment before thyroid surgery. Via MiXCR, TCRdb re-called the PCR reads. The repertoire holds 4,700 or so clones, with around 25% as singletons. This entry comes from a study of metastatic and nonmetastatic thyroid tumors. The trim removed 5 bases at V and 4 bases at J, leaving 7 bases unmatched. The CDR3 runs 15 residues. Sequenced input: tumor tissue. The origin of this receptor is a male donor with papillary thyroid cancer or a benign thyroid nodule (not recorded which). Some clones in this sample may be carry-over from other donors' samples. V and J are TRBV12-3 or TRBV12-4 and TRBJ2-1; TRBD2 matches at 8 bases. CDR3 nucleotide sequence: TGTGCCAGCAGTCGGAGCGGGAGTAAATACAATGAGCAGTTCTTC. Amino acids: CASSRSGSKYNEQFF.